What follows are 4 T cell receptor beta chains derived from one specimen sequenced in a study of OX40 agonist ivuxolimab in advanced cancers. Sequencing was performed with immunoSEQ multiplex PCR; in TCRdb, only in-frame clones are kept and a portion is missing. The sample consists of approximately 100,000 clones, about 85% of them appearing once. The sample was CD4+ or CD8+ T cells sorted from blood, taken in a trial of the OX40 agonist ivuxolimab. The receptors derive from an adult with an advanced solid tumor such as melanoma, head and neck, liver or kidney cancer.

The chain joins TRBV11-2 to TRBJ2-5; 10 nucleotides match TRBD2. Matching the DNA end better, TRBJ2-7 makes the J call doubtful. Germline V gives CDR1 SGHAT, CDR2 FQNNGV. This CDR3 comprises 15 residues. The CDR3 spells CASSTGLARTYEQYF. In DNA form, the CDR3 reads TGTGCCAGCAGCACGGGACTAGCGAGGACCTACGAGCAGTACTTC.

In DNA, the CDR3 is TGCGCCAGCAGCTTGGGTGCGAATGAGCAGTTCTTC. This translates into CASSLGANEQFF. The rearrangement joins TRBV5-1 to TRBJ2-1, with D uncertain. Trimming removed 0 bases at V and 7 bases at J, with 5 bases between. This CDR3 region has 12 residues. The germline CDR1 and CDR2 sequences are SGHRS and YFSETQ.

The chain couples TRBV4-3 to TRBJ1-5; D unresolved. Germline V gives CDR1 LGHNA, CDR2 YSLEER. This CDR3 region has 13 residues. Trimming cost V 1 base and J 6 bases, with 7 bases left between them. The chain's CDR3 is CASSQGVGQPQHF. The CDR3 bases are TGCGCCAGCAGCCAAGGTGTGGGTCAGCCCCAGCATTTT.

CDR3 sequence (DNA): TGTGCCATCATGGGGACTAGCGGCCACCCTTCAGATACGCAGTATTTT. It is translated as CAIMGTSGHPSDTQYF. The chain has TRBV10-3 and TRBJ2-3, with TRBD2 identical over 11 bases. The CDR3 spans 16 residues. V was pared by 7 bases and J by 4 bases, with 10 bases of the junction left unmatched. Germline lookup yields CDR1 ENHRY and CDR2 SYGVKD.